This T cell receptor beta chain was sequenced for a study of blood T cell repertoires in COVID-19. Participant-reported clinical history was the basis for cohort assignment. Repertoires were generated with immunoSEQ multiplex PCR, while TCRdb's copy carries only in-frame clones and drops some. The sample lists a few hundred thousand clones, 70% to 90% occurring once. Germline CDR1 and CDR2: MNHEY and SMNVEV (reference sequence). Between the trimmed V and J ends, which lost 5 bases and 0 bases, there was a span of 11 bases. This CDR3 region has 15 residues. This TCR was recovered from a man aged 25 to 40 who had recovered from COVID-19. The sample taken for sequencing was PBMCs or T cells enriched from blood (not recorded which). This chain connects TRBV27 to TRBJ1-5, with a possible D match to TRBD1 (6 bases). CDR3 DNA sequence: TGTGCCAGCAGTCCACAGGGATATAGCAATCAGCCCCAGCATTTT. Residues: CASSPQGYSNQPQHF.